These 14 T cell receptor beta chains share one sample of origin, sequenced in a study of blood T cell repertoires in COVID-19. Profiling relied on immunoSEQ multiplex PCR, and the TCRdb table lists in-frame clones only, not all of them. The table lists 330,000 or so clones, roughly 90% of them singletons. The sequencing input was PBMCs or T cells enriched from blood (not recorded which). Receptor source: a woman in her twenties or thirties who had recovered from COVID-19.

The chain couples TRBV9 to TRBJ1-5, with D tentatively TRBD1 (6 bases). The germline gives CDR1 SGDLS, CDR2 YYNGEE. Trimming took off 3 bases at V and 8 bases at J, with 12 bases between the two ends. CDR3 length: 13 amino acids. The CDR3 region is CASSATGLEPQHF. CDR3 DNA sequence: TGTGCCAGCAGCGCCACAGGGTTGGAGCCCCAGCATTTT.

J is TRBJ2-1 and V is TRBV4-3; possible D gene TRBD2, 7 bases. Germline values: CDR1 LGHNA, CDR2 YSLEER. The CDR3 has 18 residues. V was cut by 1 base and J by 1 base, with 17 bases left in between. This CDR3 reads CASSQVDGGAGSYNEQFF. CDR3 coding DNA: TGCGCCAGCAGCCAAGTTGATGGGGGGGCCGGGTCCTACAATGAGCAGTTCTTC.

This chain connects TRBV4-1 to TRBJ1-5; a possible D gene is TRBD1 (5 bases). V lost 0 bases and J lost 6, with 12 bases in between. The germline gives CDR1 MGHRA, CDR2 YSYEKL. CDR3 length: 15 amino acids. The CDR3 is CASSQDSGDPQPQHF. The DNA for the CDR3 is TGCGCCAGCAGCCAAGACAGCGGGGACCCTCAGCCCCAGCATTTT.

V usage is TRBV7-2 and J usage is TRBJ1-2; 11 bases are a match to TRBD1. In germline, CDR1 is SGHTA, CDR2 FQGNSA. Losses at the gene ends were 4 bases for V and 8 bases for J; bases not matched to a gene: 6. CDR3 length equals 14 residues. The CDR3 reads CASSSGQGADGYTF. The CDR3 DNA follows: TGTGCCAGCAGCTCAGGACAGGGGGCCGACGGCTACACCTTC.

The V and J genes are TRBV7-2 and TRBJ2-1; the match to TRBD2 covers 7 bases. The CDR3 loop spans 13 amino acids. The germline gives CDR1 SGHTA, CDR2 FQGNSA. J was trimmed by 10 bases and V by 11 bases; bases with no gene match: 14. The CDR3 here is CASQSGAQREQFF. The DNA for the CDR3 is TGTGCCTCCCAAAGCGGGGCCCAGCGGGAGCAGTTCTTC.

The rearrangement uses TRBV28 and TRBJ2-4; the match to TRBD2 covers 7 bases. Germline V CDR1 and CDR2: MDHEN, SYDVKM. V gave up 4 bases and J gave up 1 base; unmatched junction bases: 1. This CDR3 contains 14 residues. The CDR3 bases are TGTGCCAGCAGTTCCGGGGGGGCCAAAAACATTCAGTACTTC. Amino acid sequence: CASSSGGAKNIQYF. Complete variable domain (other parts from reference TRBV28 and TRBJ2-4): DVKVTQSSRYLVKRTGEKVFLECVQDMDHENMFWYRQDPGLGLRLIYFSYDVKMKEKGDIPEGYSVSREKKERFSLILESASTNQTSMYLCASSSGGAKNIQYFGAGTRLSVL.

A single count supports this clone. The V call is TRBV10-3, the J call TRBJ2-5; 12 bases map to TRBD1. The CDR3 covers 15 residues. Germline CDR1 and CDR2: ENHRY and SYGVKD. The V gene end was trimmed by 4 bases and the J gene end by 4 bases; junction bases not matched to a gene: 4. CDR3 in amino acids: CAISAGQGAGETQYF. In DNA form, the CDR3 reads TGTGCCATCAGTGCGGGACAGGGGGCGGGAGAGACCCAGTACTTC.

The chain carries TRBV4-1 and TRBJ1-4; D is unclear. The germline V and J ends were trimmed by 0 bases and 8 bases, with 10 bases remaining between them. This CDR3 spans 14 amino acids. Germline CDR1 is MGHRA and CDR2 is YSYEKL. CDR3 nucleotide sequence: TGCGCCAGCAGCCAAGATTGGGCGGGCGAAAAACTGTTTTTT. Encoded protein: CASSQDWAGEKLFF.

In its sample, this clone was seen once. The V call is TRBV13, the J call TRBJ2-7; D remains unclear. Trimming took 0 bases from V and 3 from J, leaving 9 bases between them. Germline-derived CDR1 and CDR2 are PRHDT and FYEKMQ (reference sequence). The CDR3 covers 14 residues. The CDR3 reads CASSLGAGNYEQYF. DNA of the CDR3: TGTGCCAGCAGCTTAGGCGCCGGTAACTACGAGCAGTACTTC. The complete variable domain, with remaining parts taken from reference TRBV13 and TRBJ2-7, reads AAGVIQSPRHLIKEKRETATLKCYPIPRHDTVYWYQQGPGQDPQFLISFYEKMQSDKGSIPDRFSAQQFSDYHSELNMSSLELGDSALYFCASSLGAGNYEQYFGPGTRLTVT.

The CDR3, as DNA: TGTGCCTGGAGTTCAGGGGGGATCGCTTTCTTT. Translation: CAWSSGGIAFF. V usage is TRBV30 and J usage is TRBJ1-1; 7 nucleotides line up with TRBD1. Germline CDR1 and CDR2: GTSNPN and SVGIG (reference sequence). The CDR3 sequence is 11 residues long. Trimming removed 2 bases from V and 11 bases from J; junction bases left unmatched: 5.

This clone occurred a few times. The rearrangement uses TRBV7-2 and TRBJ2-5, with 10 bases fitting TRBD2. Germline assignment: CDR1 SGHTA and CDR2 FQGNSA. The CDR3 extends over 15 amino acids. The ends lost 5 bases at V and 1 base at J; junction bases unmatched: 4. The CDR3, as DNA: TGTGCCAGCAGCCCCAGCGGGGGGGTCCAAGAGACCCAGTACTTC. Protein: CASSPSGGVQETQYF.

This chain connects TRBV11-3 to TRBJ2-7, with D perhaps TRBD1 (6 bases). Germline V CDR1 and CDR2: SGHNT, YENEEA. The CDR3 loop spans 14 amino acids. Trimming removed 4 bases at V and 2 bases at J, with 12 bases between. CDR3 sequence: CASSWDNRAYEQYF. The CDR3 nucleotides are TGTGCCAGCAGCTGGGACAATCGGGCCTACGAGCAGTACTTC.

The CDR3 loop is CASSEQGGNQPQHF. Written as DNA, the CDR3 is TGTGCCAGCAGTGAACAGGGTGGGAATCAGCCCCAGCATTTT. The V and J genes are TRBV6-1 and TRBJ1-5; possibly TRBD1 for D (5 bases). This CDR3 is built from 14 residues. Deletions cut 2 bases from V and 4 bases from J, with 9 bases between. The V gene's germline CDR1 is MNHNS and CDR2 SASEGT.

This chain uses TRBV11-3 with TRBJ2-7; the D gene is possibly TRBD2 (5 bases). CDR3 length: 14 residues. V gave up 3 bases and J gave up 6 bases, with 15 bases separating them. Looked up from germline, CDR1 is SGHNT and CDR2 is YENEEA. In DNA form, the CDR3 reads TGTGCCAGCAGCTTGGTTCTAGCCGCCTCCGAGCAGTACTTC. This sequence encodes CASSLVLAASEQYF.